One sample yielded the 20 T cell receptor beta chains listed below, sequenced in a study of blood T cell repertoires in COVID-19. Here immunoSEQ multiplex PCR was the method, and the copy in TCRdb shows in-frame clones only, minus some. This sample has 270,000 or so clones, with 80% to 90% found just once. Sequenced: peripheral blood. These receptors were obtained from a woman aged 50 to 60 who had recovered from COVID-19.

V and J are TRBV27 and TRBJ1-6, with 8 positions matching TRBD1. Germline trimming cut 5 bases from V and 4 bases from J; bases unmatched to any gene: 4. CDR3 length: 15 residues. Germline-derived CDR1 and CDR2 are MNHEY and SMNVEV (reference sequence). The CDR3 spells CASSLRGPYNSPLHF. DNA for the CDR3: TGTGCCAGCAGTCTCAGGGGGCCTTATAATTCACCCCTCCACTTT.

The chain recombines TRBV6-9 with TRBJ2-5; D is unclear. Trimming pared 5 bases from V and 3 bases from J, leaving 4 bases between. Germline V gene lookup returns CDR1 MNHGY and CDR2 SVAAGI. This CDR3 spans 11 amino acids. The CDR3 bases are TGTGCCAGCAGTCCCAAAGAGACCCAGTACTTC. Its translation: CASSPKETQYF.

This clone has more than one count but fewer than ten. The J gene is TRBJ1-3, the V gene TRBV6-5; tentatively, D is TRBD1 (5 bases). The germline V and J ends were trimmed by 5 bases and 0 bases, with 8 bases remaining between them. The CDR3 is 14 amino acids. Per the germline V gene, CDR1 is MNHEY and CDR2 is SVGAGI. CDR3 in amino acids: CASSRDFSGNTIYF. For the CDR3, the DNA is TGTGCCAGCAGTCGGGACTTCTCTGGAAACACCATATATTTT.

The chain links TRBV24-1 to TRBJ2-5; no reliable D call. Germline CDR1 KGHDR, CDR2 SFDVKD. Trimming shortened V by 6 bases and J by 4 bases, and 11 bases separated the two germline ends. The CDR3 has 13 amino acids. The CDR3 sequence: CATSLSLGETQYF. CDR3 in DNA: TGTGCCACCAGTCTCTCGCTAGGAGAGACCCAGTACTTC.

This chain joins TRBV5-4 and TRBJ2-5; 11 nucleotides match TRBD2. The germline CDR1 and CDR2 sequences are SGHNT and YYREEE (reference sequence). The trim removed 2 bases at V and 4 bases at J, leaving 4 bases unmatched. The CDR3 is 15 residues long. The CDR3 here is CASSFSGGALETQYF. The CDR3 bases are TGTGCCAGCAGCTTTAGCGGGGGGGCTCTAGAGACCCAGTACTTC.

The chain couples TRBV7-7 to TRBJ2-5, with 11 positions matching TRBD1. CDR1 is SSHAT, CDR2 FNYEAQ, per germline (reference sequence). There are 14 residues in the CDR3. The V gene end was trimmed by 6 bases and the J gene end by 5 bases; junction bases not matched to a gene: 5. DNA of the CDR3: TGTGCCAGCAGTTTGGACAGGGGGCATGAGACCCAGTACTTC. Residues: CASSLDRGHETQYF.

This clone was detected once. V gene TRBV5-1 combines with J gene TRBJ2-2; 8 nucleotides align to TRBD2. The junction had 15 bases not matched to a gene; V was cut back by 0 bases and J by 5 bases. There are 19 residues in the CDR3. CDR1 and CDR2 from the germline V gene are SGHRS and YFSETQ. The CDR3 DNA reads TGCGCCAGCAGCTTGGGGCGCGCCAGCGGGGGAGCTACAACCGGGGAGCTGTTTTTT. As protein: CASSLGRASGGATTGELFF.

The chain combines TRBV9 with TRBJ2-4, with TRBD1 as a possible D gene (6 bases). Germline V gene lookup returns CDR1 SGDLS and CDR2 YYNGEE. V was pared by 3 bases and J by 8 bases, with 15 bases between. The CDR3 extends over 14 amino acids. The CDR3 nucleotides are TGTGCCAGCAGCGCCTCCTGGGCAGGGGACATTCAGTACTTC. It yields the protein CASSASWAGDIQYF.

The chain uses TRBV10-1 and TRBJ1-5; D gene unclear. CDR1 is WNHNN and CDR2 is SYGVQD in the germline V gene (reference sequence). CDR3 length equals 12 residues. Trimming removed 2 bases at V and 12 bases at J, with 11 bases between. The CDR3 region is CASSERRTIQHF. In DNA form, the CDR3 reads TGCGCCAGCAGTGAGCGAAGGACTATCCAGCATTTT.

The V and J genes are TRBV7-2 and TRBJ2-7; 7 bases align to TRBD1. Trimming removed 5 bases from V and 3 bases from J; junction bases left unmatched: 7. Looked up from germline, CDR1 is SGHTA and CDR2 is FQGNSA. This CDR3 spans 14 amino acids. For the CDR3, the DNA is TGTGCCAGCAGCCGTACAGGGGTAGGCTACGAGCAGTACTTC. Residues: CASSRTGVGYEQYF.

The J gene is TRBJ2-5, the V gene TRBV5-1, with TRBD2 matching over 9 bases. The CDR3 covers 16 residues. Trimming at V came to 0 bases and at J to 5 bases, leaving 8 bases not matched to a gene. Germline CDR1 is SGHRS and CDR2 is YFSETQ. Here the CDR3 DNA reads TGCGCCAGCAGCTTGGTTGGTAGCGGGGGTACGGAGACCCAGTACTTC. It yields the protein CASSLVGSGGTETQYF.

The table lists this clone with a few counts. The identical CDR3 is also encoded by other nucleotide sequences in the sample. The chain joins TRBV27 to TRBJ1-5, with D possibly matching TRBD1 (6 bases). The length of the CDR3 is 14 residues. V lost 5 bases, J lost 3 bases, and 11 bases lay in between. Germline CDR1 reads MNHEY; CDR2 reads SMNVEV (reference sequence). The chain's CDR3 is CASSLQGSNQPQHF. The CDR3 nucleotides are TGTGCCAGCAGTCTACAGGGTTCCAATCAGCCCCAGCATTTT.

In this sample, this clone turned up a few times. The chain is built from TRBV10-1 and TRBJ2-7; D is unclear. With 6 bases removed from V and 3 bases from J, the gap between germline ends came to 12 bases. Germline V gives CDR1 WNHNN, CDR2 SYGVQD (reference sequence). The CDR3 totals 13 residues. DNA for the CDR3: TGCGCCAGCAGCGCCGCTTCGGGCTACGAGCAGTACTTC. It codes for CASSAASGYEQYF.

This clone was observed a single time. CDR3 in amino acids: CASSLVGGATRNEAFF. In DNA, the CDR3 is TGTGCCAGCAGCTTAGTGGGGGGGGCGACTCGTAATGAAGCTTTCTTT. The chain employs TRBV7-2 and TRBJ1-1, with D maybe TRBD1 (6 bases). V lost 1 base and J 7 bases, leaving 19 bases between the germline ends. The CDR3 has 16 amino acids. Germline V CDR1 and CDR2: SGHTA, FQGNSA.

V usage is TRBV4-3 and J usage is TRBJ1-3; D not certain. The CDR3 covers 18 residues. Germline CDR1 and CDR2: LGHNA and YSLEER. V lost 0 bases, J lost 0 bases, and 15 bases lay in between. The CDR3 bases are TGCGCCAGCAGCCAAGATCCACACAACCCTTCCTCTGGAAACACCATATATTTT. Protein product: CASSQDPHNPSSGNTIYF.

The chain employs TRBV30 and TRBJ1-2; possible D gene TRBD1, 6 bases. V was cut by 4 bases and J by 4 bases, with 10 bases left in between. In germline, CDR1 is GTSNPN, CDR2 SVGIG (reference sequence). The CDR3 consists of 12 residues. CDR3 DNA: TGTGCCTGGAATGAAGGGGGCTATGGCTACACCTTC. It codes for CAWNEGGYGYTF.

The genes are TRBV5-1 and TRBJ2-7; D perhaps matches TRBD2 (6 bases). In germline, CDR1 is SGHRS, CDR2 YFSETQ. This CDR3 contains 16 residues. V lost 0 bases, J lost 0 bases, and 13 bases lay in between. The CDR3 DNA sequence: TGCGCCAGCAGCTTGGCCAGCGGGTATAGCTCCTACGAGCAGTACTTC. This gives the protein CASSLASGYSSYEQYF.

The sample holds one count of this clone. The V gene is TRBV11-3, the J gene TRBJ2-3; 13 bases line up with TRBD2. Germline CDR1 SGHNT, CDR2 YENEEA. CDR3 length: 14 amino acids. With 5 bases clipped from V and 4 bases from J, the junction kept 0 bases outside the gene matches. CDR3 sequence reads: CASSTSGGADTQYF. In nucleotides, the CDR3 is TGTGCCAGCAGCACTAGCGGGGGGGCAGATACGCAGTATTTT. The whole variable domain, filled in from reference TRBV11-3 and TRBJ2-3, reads EAGVVQSPRYKIIEKKQPVAFWCNPISGHNTLYWYLQNLGQGPELLIRYENEEAVDDSQLPKDRFSAERLKGVDSTLKIQPAELGDSAVYLCASSTSGGADTQYFGPGTRLTVL.

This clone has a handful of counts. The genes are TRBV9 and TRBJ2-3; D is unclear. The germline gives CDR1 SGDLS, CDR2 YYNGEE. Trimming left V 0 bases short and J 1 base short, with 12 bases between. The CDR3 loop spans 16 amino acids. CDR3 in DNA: TGTGCCAGCAGCGTAGGGCCCGGAGACCGCACAGATACGCAGTATTTT. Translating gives CASSVGPGDRTDTQYF.

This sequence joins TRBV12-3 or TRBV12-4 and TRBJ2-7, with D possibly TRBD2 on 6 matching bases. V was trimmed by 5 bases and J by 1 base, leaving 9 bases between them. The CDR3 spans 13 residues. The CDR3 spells CASSLGGSYEQYF. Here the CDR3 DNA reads TGTGCCAGCAGTCTCGGGGGATCCTACGAGCAGTACTTC.